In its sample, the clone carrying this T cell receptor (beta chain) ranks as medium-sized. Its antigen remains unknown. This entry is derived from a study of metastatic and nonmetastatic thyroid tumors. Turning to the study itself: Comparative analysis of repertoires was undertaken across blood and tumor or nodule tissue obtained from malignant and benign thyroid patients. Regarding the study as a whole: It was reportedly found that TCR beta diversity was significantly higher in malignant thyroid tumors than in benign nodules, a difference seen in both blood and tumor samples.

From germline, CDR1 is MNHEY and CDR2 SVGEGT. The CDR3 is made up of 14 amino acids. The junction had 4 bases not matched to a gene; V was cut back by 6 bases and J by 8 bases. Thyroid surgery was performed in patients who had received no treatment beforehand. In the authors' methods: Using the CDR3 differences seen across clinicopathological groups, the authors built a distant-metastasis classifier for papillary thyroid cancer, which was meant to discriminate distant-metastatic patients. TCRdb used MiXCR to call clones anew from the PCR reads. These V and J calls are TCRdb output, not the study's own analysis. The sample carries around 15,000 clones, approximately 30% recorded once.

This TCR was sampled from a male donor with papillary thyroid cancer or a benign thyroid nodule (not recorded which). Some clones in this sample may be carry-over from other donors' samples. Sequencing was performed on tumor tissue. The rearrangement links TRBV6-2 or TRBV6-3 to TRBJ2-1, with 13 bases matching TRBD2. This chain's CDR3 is CASSRGLAGYEQFF. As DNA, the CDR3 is TGTGCCAGCAGCAGGGGACTAGCGGGATATGAGCAGTTCTTC.